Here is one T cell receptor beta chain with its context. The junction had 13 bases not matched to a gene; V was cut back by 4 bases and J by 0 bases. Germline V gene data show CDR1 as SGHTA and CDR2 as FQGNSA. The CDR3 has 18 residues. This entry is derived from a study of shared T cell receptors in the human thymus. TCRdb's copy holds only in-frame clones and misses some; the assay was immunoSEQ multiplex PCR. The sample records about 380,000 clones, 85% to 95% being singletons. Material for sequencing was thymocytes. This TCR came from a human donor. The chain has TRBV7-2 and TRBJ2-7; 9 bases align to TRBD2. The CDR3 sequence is CASSSKPPKREASYEQYF. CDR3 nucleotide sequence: TGTGCCAGCAGCTCCAAACCCCCCAAGCGGGAGGCCTCCTACGAGCAGTACTTC.